This TCR beta chain was documented in a study of CD8 T cells in Susac syndrome (dated by TCRdb to the late 2010s). In the study overall: Whether CD8+ T cell activation and differentiation in Susac syndrome was antigen driven was tested using repertoire sequencing. The study compared CD8+ T cell repertoire clonality among 12 healthy donors, some 14 Susac syndrome patients and about 16 multiple sclerosis patients. What the authors observed across the whole study: The study acknowledged that relatively few individuals were included in the TCR sequencing and HLA analysis.

V is cut by 0 bases and J by 1 base, and the space between the germline ends is 9 bases. Reading the germline V gene gives CDR1 SGHTA and CDR2 FQGNSA. Spanning cysteine to phenylalanine, the CDR3 consists of 15 amino acids. The kept DNA is CDR3 alone, 45 bases in frame from the first base. This clonotype was seen a few times. No antigen is known for it. Base qualities are not at hand, and no much larger clone is one base apart. RNA was extracted using the RNeasy kit, and about 0.45 to 1 ug of the RNA was reverse transcribed with random hexamers. The immunoSEQ multiplex PCR assay, covering 54 Vbeta and 13 Jbeta segments, was used to amplify TCR beta CDR3 regions. Bias from PCR amplification was corrected by using a synthetic template baseline for primer optimization and for computational correction. Under the source paper's analysis protocol: Reads were annotated to V, D and J genes according to IMGT and were analyzed with immunoSEQ Analyzer, with only productive sequences retained. Clonality was computed as one minus Shannon entropy normalized by log2 of the number of productive unique sequences. Public and private clones were assessed among the 100 most prevalent clones of each patient and control. Susac-specific clones were defined as absent from healthy and MS cohorts, 850 to 1,300 published viral clones and other ImmuneACCESS disease sequences. The raw public data were reprocessed by TCRdb itself: fastp quality trimming at Q25, MiXCR clonotype calling, in-frame beta chains only. Every entry covers one CDR3 protein and lists the most common genes and DNA from its rows. TCRdb's processing, not the authors', yielded these V and J calls. This sample lists about 300,000 distinct CDR3 sequences; roughly 85% were detected once. The ten largest clones capture 0.21% of the sample.

Peripheral blood CD8+ and CD4+ T cells from healthy donors, Susac syndrome patients and multiple sclerosis patients were profiled using high-throughput TCR beta sequencing. The multiple sclerosis controls were treatment-naive patients whose relapsing-remitting disease, either stable or active, fulfilled the revised McDonald criteria. CD8+ TEMRA cells were enriched by FACS, while bulk CD8+ and CD4+ T cells were purified by magnetic negative isolation. Blood was drawn into EDTA tubes, processed within 24 hours, and PBMCs were isolated by density gradient centrifugation. PBMCs destined for TCR sequencing were cryopreserved in liquid nitrogen and later thawed in a 37 °C water bath. The sorted or isolated CD4+, CD8+ and CD8+ TEMRA cells had a purity of 90% or higher.

Recombination joined TRBV7-2 with TRBJ2-5, with TRBD1 perhaps the D gene, on 6 matching bases. This TCR was recovered from a human donor with multiple sclerosis. Specimen: CD8+ T cells from PBMCs. Here the CDR3 is given as CASSLASRGQETQYF. Read as DNA, the sequence is TGTGCCAGCAGCTTAGCTTCCAGGGGCCAAGAGACCCAGTACTTC.